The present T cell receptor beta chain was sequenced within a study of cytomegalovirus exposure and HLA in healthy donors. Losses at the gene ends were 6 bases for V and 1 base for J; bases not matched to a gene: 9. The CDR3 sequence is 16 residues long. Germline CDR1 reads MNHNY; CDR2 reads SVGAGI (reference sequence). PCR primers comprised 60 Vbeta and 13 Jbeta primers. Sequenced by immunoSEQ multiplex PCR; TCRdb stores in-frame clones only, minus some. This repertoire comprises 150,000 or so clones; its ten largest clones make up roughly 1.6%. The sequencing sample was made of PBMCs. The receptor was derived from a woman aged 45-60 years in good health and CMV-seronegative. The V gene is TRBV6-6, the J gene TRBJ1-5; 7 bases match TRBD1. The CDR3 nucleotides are TGTGCCAGCAGACTCGACAGGGCGAGGAGCAATCAGCCCCAGCATTTT. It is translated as CASRLDRARSNQPQHF.